These T cell receptor beta chains were read from a single sample in a study of blood T cell repertoires in COVID-19. The data were produced by immunoSEQ multiplex PCR, yet TCRdb's version contains in-frame clones alone and is incomplete. The table includes roughly 120,000 clones, under 75% detected once. Sequenced sample: peripheral blood. The receptor set was obtained from an older woman with acute or convalescent COVID-19. The CDR3 runs from the conserved cysteine through the conserved F or W.

TRBV11-2	TRBJ1-3	CASSLPRGLRSIGNTIYF
TRBV3-1/TRBV3-2	TRBJ1-2	CASSPTGVEGYTF
TRBV5-6	TRBJ1-6	CASSPGHRNSPLHF
TRBV27	TRBJ1-2	CASSQDRDYGYTF
TRBV5-6	TRBJ2-1	CASSPRANWGYNEQFF
TRBV29-1	TRBJ1-5	CSVDTGLTSNQPQHF
TRBV7-9	TRBJ1-1	CASGFDTGVWTEAFF
TRBV2	TRBJ2-1	CASSPTWSSYNEQFF
TRBV5-1	TRBJ1-4	CASSRDRLNEKLFF
TRBV11-3	TRBJ1-2	CASSPKRGDSLNYGYTF
TRBV6-4	TRBJ2-2	CASSDHFRDGELFF
TRBV30	TRBJ1-1	CAWSQAYEAFF